These 15 T cell receptor beta chains were all obtained from the same sample, sequenced in a study of early T cells in non-severe SARS-CoV-2 infection. TCRdb called the 5' RACE reads again in MiXCR, with one record for every CDR3 protein. The sample has tens of thousands of distinct CDR3 sequences, about 10% seen once; the top ten hold around 6%. Sequencing used whole blood. The source is an adult who was a healthcare worker with PCR-confirmed SARS-CoV-2 infection or an uninfected control (not recorded which).

A few counts support this clonotype. V usage is TRBV7-8 and J usage is TRBJ2-1; 10 nucleotides match TRBD2. V shed 5 bases and J 16 bases; nucleotides not matched to a gene: 17. The CDR3 spans 15 residues. CDR1 and CDR2 (germline): SGHVS, FQNEAQ. The DNA for the CDR3 is TGTGCCAGCAGCACGCTAACTAGCGGGGCCCATGGCGTTTTCTTC. The encoded protein is CASSTLTSGAHGVFF. Full variable domain (remainder filled in from reference TRBV7-8 and TRBJ2-1): GAGVSQSPRYKVAKRGQDVALRCDPISGHVSLFWYQQALGQGPEFLTYFQNEAQLDKSGLPSDRFFAERPEGSVSTLKIQRTQQEDSAVYLCASSTLTSGAHGVFFGPGTRLTVL.

This clonotype was seen repeatedly, ten times or more. Here the CDR3 DNA reads TGTGCCAGCTCACCGACAATACATCAGCCCCAGCATTTT. This encodes CASSPTIHQPQHF. This rearrangement joins TRBV18 to TRBJ1-5, with D unclear. V was trimmed by 3 bases and J by 5 bases, leaving 8 bases between them. CDR3 size: 13 residues. CDR1 is KGHSH and CDR2 is LQKENI in the germline V gene.

Many counts were recorded for this clonotype. The rearrangement joins TRBV6-2 or TRBV6-3 to TRBJ1-5; D possibly corresponds to TRBD1 (5 bases). Trimming took 5 bases from V and 5 from J, leaving 13 bases between them. Germline CDR1 reads MNHEY; CDR2 reads SVGEGT. The CDR3 has 14 amino acids. CDR3 region: CASSAARDDQPQHF. The CDR3 DNA reads TGTGCCAGCAGTGCCGCCAGGGATGATCAGCCCCAGCATTTT.

The rearrangement uses TRBV29-1 and TRBJ2-7, with D perhaps matching TRBD1 (6 bases). Between the trimmed V and J ends, which lost 4 bases and 0 bases, there was a span of 16 bases. This CDR3 has 15 residues. CDR1 and CDR2 from the germline V gene are SQVTM and ANQGSEA. CDR3 DNA: TGCAGCGTTGTGGGGCCGGGACATAGCTCCTACGAGCAGTACTTC. Protein: CSVVGPGHSSYEQYF.

This chain joins TRBV7-8 and TRBJ1-6; a weak D match, TRBD1 (6 bases). Germline-derived CDR1 and CDR2 are SGHVS and FQNEAQ. The ends were cut back, 1 base at V and 6 bases at J, with 13 bases in the middle. The CDR3 runs to 16 residues. CDR3 in amino acids: CASSLGNRASNSPLHF. CDR3 nucleotides: TGTGCCAGCAGCTTAGGAAACAGGGCGTCTAATTCACCCCTCCACTTT.

The V gene is TRBV5-1, the J gene TRBJ2-2; TRBD1 agrees at 11 bases. The CDR3 has 16 amino acids. V lost 4 bases, J lost 5 bases, and 7 bases stayed unmatched. In germline, CDR1 is SGHRS, CDR2 YFSETQ. The CDR3 loop is CASSPQDRGRTGELFF. CDR3 nucleotides: TGCGCCAGCAGCCCCCAGGACAGGGGGCGGACCGGGGAGCTGTTTTTT.

This clonotype was detected only a few times. V usage is TRBV20-1 and J usage is TRBJ2-1; 11 bases match TRBD2. Germline V gene data show CDR1 as DFQATT and CDR2 as SNEGSKA (reference sequence). The CDR3 spans 13 residues. J lost 12 bases, V lost 4 bases, and 8 bases had no gene match. The CDR3 reads CSATGTSGRGQFF. CDR3 in DNA: TGCAGTGCTACGGGGACTAGCGGTCGGGGGCAGTTCTTC.

The table lists this clonotype with a few counts. The chain recombines TRBV15 with TRBJ2-5, with D possibly TRBD2 on 5 matching bases. The CDR3 totals 10 residues. The germline V gene has CDR1 LNHNV and CDR2 YYDKDF (reference sequence). With 9 bases removed from V and 5 bases from J, the gap between germline ends came to 7 bases. CDR3 nucleotides: TGTGCCACAGGCGGGGAGACCCAGTACTTC. Translation gives CATGGETQYF.

This clonotype was seen repeatedly, ten times or more. This chain connects TRBV3-1 to TRBJ2-3; possible D gene TRBD2, 6 bases. The CDR3 covers 15 residues. Germline loops: CDR1 LGHDT, CDR2 YNNKEL (reference sequence). Trimming removed 2 bases from V and 2 bases from J, with 11 bases in between. CDR3 in DNA: TGTGCCAGCAGCCAACCGGGACTTCCCACAGATACGCAGTATTTT. Protein product: CASSQPGLPTDTQYF.

This clonotype was detected a few times. The gene calls are TRBV3-1 and TRBJ2-2, with unresolved D. Trimming cost V 2 bases and J 5 bases, with 6 bases left between them. CDR3 length: 13 amino acids. CDR1 is LGHDT, CDR2 YNNKEL, per germline (reference sequence). DNA of the CDR3: TGTGCCAGCAGCCAAAGGTTAACCGGGGAGCTGTTTTTT. Protein product: CASSQRLTGELFF. The complete variable domain, with remaining parts taken from reference TRBV3-1 and TRBJ2-2, reads DTAVSQTPKYLVTQMGNDKSIKCEQNLGHDTMYWYKQDSKKFLKIMFSYNNKELIINETVPNRFSPKSPDKAHLNLHINSLELGDSAVYFCASSQRLTGELFFGEGSRLTVL.

This clonotype was recorded a few times. V is TRBV18 and J is TRBJ1-1; D is ambiguous. This CDR3 region has 13 residues. Germline assignment: CDR1 KGHSH and CDR2 LQKENI. V lost 2 bases and J lost 1, with 5 bases in between. CDR3 sequence reads: CASSPRANTEAFF. The CDR3 DNA is TGTGCCAGCTCACCAAGAGCGAACACTGAAGCTTTCTTT.

This clonotype has at least ten counts. The chain is built from TRBV27 and TRBJ2-4; D remains unclear. Trimming took off 8 bases at V and 6 bases at J, with 20 bases between the two ends. The CDR3 is made up of 15 amino acids. In germline, CDR1 is MNHEY, CDR2 SMNVEV (reference sequence). The CDR3 nucleotides read TGTGCCAGCCACGATGCTGGGGAAGGTTCAAACATTCAGTACTTC. Amino acids: CASHDAGEGSNIQYF.

This clonotype was observed a handful of times. The chain links TRBV6-2 or TRBV6-3 to TRBJ2-2; 10 nucleotides match TRBD1. Germline V gene lookup returns CDR1 MNHEY and CDR2 SVGEGT. CDR3 length: 15 residues. The junction had 5 bases not matched to a gene; V was cut back by 6 bases and J by 4 bases. CDR3 nucleotide sequence: TGTGCCAGCAGAGGGACAGGGGATGCCACCGGGGAGCTGTTTTTT. Protein product: CASRGTGDATGELFF.

V and J are TRBV28 and TRBJ1-6; the match to TRBD1 covers 8 bases. The CDR3 contains 14 residues. Trimming cost V 5 bases and J 10 bases; bases outside gene matches: 7. Germline V gene data show CDR1 as MDHEN and CDR2 as SYDVKM. CDR3: CASSRQGLGSPLHF. The DNA of the CDR3 is TGTGCCAGCAGTCGACAGGGGCTCGGATCACCCCTCCACTTT.

This clonotype was observed at least ten times. CDR3 in amino acids: CSVEGGRGTDTQYF. CDR3 coding DNA: TGCAGCGTTGAAGGCGGGAGGGGTACAGATACGCAGTATTTT. J is TRBJ2-3 and V is TRBV29-1, with 9 bases lining up with TRBD2. Per the germline V gene, CDR1 is SQVTM and CDR2 is ANQGSEA. The trim removed 1 base at V and 3 bases at J, leaving 2 bases unmatched. The CDR3 covers 14 residues.